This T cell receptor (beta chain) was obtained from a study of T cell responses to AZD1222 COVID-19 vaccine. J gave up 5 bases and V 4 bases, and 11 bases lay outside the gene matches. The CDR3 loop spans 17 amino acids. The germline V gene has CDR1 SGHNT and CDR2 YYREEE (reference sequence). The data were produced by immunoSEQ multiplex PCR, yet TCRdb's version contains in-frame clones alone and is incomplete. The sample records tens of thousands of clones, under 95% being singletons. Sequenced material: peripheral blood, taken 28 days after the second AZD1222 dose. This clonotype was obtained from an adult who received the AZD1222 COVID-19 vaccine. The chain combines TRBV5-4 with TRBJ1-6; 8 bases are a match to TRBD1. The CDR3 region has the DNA TGTGCCAGCAGCCTACCCAGGACAGGGTCAAATAATTCACCCCTCCACTTT. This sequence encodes CASSLPRTGSNNSPLHF.